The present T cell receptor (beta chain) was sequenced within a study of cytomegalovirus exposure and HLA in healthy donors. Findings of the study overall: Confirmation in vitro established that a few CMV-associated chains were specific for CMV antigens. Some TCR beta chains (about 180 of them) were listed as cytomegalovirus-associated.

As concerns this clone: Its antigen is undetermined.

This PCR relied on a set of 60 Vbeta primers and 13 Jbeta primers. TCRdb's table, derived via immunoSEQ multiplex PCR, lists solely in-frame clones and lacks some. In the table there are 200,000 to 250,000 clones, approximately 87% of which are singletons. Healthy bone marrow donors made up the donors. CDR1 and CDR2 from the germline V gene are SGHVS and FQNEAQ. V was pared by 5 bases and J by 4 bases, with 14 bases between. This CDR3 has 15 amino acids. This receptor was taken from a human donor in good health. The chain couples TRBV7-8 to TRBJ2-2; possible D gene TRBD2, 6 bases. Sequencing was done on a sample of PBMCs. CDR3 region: CASSLSSVSTGELFF. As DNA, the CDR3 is TGTGCCAGCAGCCTCTCTAGCGTGAGCACCGGGGAGCTGTTTTTT.